The table lists the clone carrying this T cell receptor (beta chain) with a few counts. The antigen remains unidentified. TCRdb reanalysed the 5' RACE reads using MiXCR and keeps one entry per CDR3 protein. Of about 700,000 distinct CDR3 sequences in the sample, approximately 9% were seen once. The sample originates from a study of identical twins. CDR3 length: 16 amino acids. Trimming pared 5 bases from V and 3 bases from J, leaving 20 bases between. Germline V CDR1 and CDR2: SGHAT, FQNNGV. Study outcomes and limitations: Insertions were fewer in abundant cord blood beta clonotypes, whereas memory repertoires showed none of this pattern. Models came in too low on out-of-frame TCR alpha sharing in monozygotic twins. Interpretation of the results relied on cross-sectional statistical analysis and not on following the same donors.

These data also formed part of another study, on yellow fever vaccine responses in identical twins. That report adds: Twins' vaccine T cell response reportedly seemed partly convergent, partly personalized.

This receptor was obtained from a woman aged 18-30 years in good health. V and J are TRBV11-2 and TRBJ2-7, with a weak D call TRBD1 (6 bases). The sequenced sample consisted of PBMCs. CDR3 protein: CASSLPEVGTNYEQYF. The CDR3 DNA is TGTGCCAGCAGCCTACCTGAAGTTGGGACAAACTACGAGCAGTACTTC.